This TCR beta chain was identified during a study of T cells expressing NK-cell markers. Looking at the study overall: Most of the eight sequenced donors tested HCMV-seropositive; one tested seronegative.

Synthesis of TCR beta cDNA relied on 5'RACE template switching carrying UMIs. TCRdb reprocessed the 5' RACE reads and stores each CDR3 protein as one record, lacking DNA. The repertoire table contains about 260,000 distinct CDR3 sequences. To note about this clonotype: Its specificity is not known.

CDR3 length equals 17 residues. Study observations and caveats: The CD3+CD56-NKG2C+ fraction of a handful of donors was likewise dominated by these clonotypes. Roughly 6 donors showed dominant NKG2C+ clonotypes comprising roughly 1.0-7.0% of their CD8+ T cells.

The V gene is TRBV12-3 or TRBV12-4, the J gene TRBJ1-4. Sequencing was done on a sample of blood T cells: a sorted CD56 or NKG2C T cell subset, CD4+ or CD8+ T cells, or bulk PBMC T cells (not recorded which). The receptor comes from a young man in good health. The CDR3 sequence: CASSFQRPSATNEKLFF.